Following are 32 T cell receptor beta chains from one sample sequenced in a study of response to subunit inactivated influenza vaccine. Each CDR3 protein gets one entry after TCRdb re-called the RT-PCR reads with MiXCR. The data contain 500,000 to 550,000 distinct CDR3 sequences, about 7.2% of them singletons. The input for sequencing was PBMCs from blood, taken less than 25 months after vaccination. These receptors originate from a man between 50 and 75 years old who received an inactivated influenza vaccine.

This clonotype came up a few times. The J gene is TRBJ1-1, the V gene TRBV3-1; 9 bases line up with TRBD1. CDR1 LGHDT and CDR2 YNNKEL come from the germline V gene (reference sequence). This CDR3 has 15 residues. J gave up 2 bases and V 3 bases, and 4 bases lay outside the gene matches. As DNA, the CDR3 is TGTGCCAGCAGCCAGGCGGGACAGGGTAACACTGAAGCTTTCTTT. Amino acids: CASSQAGQGNTEAFF.

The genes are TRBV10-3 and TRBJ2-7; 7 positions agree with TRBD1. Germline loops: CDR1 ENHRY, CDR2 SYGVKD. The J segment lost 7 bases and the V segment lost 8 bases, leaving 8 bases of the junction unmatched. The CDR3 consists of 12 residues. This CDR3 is CAIADRAVEQYF. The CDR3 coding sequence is TGTGCCATCGCCGACAGGGCTGTTGAGCAGTACTTC.

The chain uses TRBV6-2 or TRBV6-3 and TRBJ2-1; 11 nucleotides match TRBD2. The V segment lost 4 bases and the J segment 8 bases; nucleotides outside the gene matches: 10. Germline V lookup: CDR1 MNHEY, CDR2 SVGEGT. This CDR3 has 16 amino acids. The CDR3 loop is CASSSTGTSGKYEQFF. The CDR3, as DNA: TGTGCCAGCAGTTCGACCGGGACTAGCGGCAAGTATGAGCAGTTCTTC.

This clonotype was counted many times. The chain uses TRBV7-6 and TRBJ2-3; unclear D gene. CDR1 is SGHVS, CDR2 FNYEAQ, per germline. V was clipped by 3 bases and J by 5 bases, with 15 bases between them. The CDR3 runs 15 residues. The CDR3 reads CASSLGGTIIDTQYF. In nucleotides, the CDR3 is TGTGCCAGCAGCTTGGGCGGAACAATCATAGATACGCAGTATTTT.

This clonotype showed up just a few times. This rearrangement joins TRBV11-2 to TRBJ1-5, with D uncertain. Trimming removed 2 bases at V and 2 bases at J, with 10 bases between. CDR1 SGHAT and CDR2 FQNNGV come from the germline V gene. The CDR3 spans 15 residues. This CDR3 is CASSLTESRNQPQHF. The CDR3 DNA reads TGTGCCAGCAGCTTAACGGAGTCTCGCAATCAGCCCCAGCATTTT.

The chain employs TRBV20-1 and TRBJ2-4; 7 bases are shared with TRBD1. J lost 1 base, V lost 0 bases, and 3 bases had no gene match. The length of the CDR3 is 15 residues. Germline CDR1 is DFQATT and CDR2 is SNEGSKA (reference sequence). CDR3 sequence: CSARDGQVAKNIQYF. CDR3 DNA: TGCAGTGCTAGAGACGGACAGGTCGCCAAAAACATTCAGTACTTC.

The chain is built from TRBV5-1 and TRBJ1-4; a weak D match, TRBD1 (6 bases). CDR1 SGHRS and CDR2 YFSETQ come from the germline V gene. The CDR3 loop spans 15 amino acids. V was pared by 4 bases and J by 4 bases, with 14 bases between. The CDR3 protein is CASSPGGQLNEKLFF. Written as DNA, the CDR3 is TGCGCCAGCAGCCCCGGCGGACAGCTTAATGAAAAACTGTTTTTT. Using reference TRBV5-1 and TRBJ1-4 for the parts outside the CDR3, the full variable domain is KAGVTQTPRYLIKTRGQQVTLSCSPISGHRSVSWYQQTPGQGLQFLFEYFSETQRNKGNFPGRFSGRQFSNSRSEMNVSTLELGDSALYLCASSPGGQLNEKLFFGSGTQLSVL.

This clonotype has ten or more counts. The CDR3, as DNA: TGTGCCAGCAGAAGGGACAGGGGCTGGAACACTGAAGCTTTCTTT. Its protein product is CASRRDRGWNTEAFF. The V gene is TRBV6-1, the J gene TRBJ1-1; 10 nucleotides align to TRBD1. In germline, CDR1 is MNHNS, CDR2 SASEGT. This CDR3 is built from 15 residues. J was trimmed by 1 base and V by 6 bases; bases with no gene match: 5.

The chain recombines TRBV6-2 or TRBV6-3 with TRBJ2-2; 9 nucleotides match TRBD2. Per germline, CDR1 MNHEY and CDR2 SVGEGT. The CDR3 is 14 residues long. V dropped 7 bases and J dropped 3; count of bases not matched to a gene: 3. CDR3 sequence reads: CASKGLADTGELFF. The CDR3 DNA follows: TGTGCCAGCAAGGGACTAGCAGACACCGGGGAGCTGTTTTTT.

CDR3 region: CASKRPPRVDTQYF. In nucleotides, the CDR3 is TGTGCCAGCAAGCGGCCACCCCGAGTTGATACGCAGTATTTT. V gene TRBV6-1 combines with J gene TRBJ2-3; D might be TRBD2 (5 bases). The CDR3 totals 14 residues. From germline, CDR1 is MNHNS and CDR2 SASEGT. Trimming shortened V by 7 bases and J by 6 bases, and 17 bases separated the two germline ends.

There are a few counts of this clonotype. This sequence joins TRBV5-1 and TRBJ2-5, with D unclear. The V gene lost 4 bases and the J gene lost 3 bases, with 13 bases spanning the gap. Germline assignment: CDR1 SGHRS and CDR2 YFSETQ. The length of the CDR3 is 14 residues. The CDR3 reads CASSPTMPEETQYF. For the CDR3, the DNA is TGCGCCAGCAGCCCAACTATGCCGGAAGAGACCCAGTACTTC.

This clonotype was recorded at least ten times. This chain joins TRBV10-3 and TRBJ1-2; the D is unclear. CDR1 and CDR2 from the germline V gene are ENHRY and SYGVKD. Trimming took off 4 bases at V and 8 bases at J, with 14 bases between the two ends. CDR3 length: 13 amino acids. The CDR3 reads CAISVARNSGYTF. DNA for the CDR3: TGTGCCATCAGTGTAGCCAGGAACTCGGGCTACACCTTC.

The CDR3 region is CASRRDRGGEQYF. Written as DNA, the CDR3 is TGTGCCAGCAGAAGGGACAGGGGTGGGGAGCAGTACTTC. This chain uses TRBV7-9 with TRBJ2-7; 10 nucleotides match TRBD1. This CDR3 contains 13 residues. The germline CDR1 and CDR2 sequences are SEHNR and FQNEAQ (reference sequence). The V and J ends lost 6 bases and 7 bases, in that order; junction bases with no gene match: 6.

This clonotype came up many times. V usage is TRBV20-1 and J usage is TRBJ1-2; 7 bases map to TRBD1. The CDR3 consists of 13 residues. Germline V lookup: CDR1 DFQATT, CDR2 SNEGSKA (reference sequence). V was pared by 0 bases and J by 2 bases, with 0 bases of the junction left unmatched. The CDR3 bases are TGCAGTGCTAGAGAGGGACAGAACTATGGCTACACCTTC. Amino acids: CSAREGQNYGYTF.

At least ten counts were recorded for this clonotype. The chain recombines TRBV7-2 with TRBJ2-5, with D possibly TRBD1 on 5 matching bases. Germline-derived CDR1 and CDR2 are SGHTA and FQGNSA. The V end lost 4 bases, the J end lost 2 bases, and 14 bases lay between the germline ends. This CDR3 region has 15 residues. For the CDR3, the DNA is TGTGCCAGCAGCTCCACAGGCAGGCCTCAAGAGACCCAGTACTTC. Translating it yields CASSSTGRPQETQYF.

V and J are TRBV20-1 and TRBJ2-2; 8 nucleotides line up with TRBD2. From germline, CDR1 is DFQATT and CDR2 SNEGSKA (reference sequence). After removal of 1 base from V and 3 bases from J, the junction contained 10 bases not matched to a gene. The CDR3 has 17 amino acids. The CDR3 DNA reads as TGCAGTGCTAGAGCGGGTATAGCGGGATACCACACCGGGGAGCTGTTTTTT. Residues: CSARAGIAGYHTGELFF.

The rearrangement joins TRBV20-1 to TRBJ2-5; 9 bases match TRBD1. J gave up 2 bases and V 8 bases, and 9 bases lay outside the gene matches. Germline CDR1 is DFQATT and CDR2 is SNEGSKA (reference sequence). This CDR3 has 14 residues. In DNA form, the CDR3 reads TGCAGTACCAAAGGGACAGGGTTGCAAGAGACCCAGTACTTC. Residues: CSTKGTGLQETQYF.

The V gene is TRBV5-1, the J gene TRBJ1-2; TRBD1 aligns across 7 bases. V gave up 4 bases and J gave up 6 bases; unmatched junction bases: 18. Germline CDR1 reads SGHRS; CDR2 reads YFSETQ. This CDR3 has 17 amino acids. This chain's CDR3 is CASSVAGGQFVADGYTF. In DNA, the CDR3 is TGCGCCAGCAGCGTGGCGGGGGGACAGTTTGTTGCGGATGGCTACACCTTC.

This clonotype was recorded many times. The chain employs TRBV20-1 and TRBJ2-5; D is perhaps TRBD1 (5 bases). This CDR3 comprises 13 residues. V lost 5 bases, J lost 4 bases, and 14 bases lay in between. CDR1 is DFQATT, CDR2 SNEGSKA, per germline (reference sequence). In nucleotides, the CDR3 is TGCAGTGCTCCTACCAGGGCAGTAGAGACCCAGTACTTC. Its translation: CSAPTRAVETQYF.

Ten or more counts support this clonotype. CDR3 DNA: TGTGCCAGCAGGTACGCGGGCGGGGGCATCTACAATGAGCAGTTCTTC. Protein sequence: CASRYAGGGIYNEQFF. The rearrangement links TRBV27 to TRBJ2-1; maybe TRBD2 (7 bases). CDR3 length equals 16 residues. V lost 6 bases to trimming and J lost 3 bases, with 18 bases between them. The germline V gene has CDR1 MNHEY and CDR2 SMNVEV (reference sequence).

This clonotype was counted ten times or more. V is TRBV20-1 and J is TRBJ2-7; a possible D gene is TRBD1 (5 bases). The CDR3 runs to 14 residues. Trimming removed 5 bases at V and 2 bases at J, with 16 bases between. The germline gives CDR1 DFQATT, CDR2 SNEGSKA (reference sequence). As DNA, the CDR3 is TGCAGTGCTCCAAGACAGCCCTTAGCCTACGAGCAGTACTTC. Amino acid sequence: CSAPRQPLAYEQYF.

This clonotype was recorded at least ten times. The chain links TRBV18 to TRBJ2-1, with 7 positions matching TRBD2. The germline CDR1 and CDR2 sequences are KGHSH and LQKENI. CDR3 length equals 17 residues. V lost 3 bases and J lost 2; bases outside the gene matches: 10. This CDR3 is CASSPPPRGGTYNEQFF. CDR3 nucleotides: TGTGCCAGCTCACCCCCCCCGCGCGGGGGTACCTACAATGAGCAGTTCTTC.

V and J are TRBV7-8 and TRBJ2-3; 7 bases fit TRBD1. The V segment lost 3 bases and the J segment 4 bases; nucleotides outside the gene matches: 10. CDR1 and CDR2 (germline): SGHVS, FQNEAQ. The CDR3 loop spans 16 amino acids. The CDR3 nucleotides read TGTGCCAGCAGCTTTGAGACAGGGACAGTTTCAGATACGCAGTATTTT. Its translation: CASSFETGTVSDTQYF.

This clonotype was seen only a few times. This chain's CDR3 is CASSNSDGVPEAFF. CDR3 coding DNA: TGTGCCAGCAGTAACTCGGACGGGGTTCCTGAAGCTTTCTTT. This sequence joins TRBV12-3 or TRBV12-4 and TRBJ1-1; D is unclear. This CDR3 spans 14 amino acids. V was shortened by 5 bases and J by 6 bases, with 16 bases between the two germline ends.

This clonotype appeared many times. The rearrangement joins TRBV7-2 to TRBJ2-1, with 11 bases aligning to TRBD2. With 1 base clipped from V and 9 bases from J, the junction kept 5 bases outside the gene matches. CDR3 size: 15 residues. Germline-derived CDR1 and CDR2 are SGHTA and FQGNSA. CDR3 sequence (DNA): TGTGCCAGCAGCTTAGATATAGCGGGAGGGATTGAGCAGTTCTTC. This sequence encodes CASSLDIAGGIEQFF. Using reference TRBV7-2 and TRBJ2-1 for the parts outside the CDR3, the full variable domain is GAGVSQSPSNKVTEKGKDVELRCDPISGHTALYWYRQSLGQGLEFLIYFQGNSAPDKSGLPSDRFSAERTGGSVSTLTIQRTQQEDSAVYLCASSLDIAGGIEQFFGPGTRLTVL.

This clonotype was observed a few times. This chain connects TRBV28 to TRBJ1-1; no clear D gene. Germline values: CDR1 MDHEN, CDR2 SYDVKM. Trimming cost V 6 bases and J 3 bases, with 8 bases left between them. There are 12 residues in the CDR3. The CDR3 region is CASSPRYTEAFF. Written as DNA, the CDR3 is TGTGCCAGCAGCCCCCGCTACACTGAAGCTTTCTTT.

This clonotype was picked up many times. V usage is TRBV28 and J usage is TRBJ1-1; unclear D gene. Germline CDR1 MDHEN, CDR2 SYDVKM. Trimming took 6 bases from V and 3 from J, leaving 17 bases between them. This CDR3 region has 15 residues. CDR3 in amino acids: CASSPVGYAYTEAFF. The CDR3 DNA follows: TGTGCCAGCAGCCCCGTGGGGTATGCGTACACTGAAGCTTTCTTT.

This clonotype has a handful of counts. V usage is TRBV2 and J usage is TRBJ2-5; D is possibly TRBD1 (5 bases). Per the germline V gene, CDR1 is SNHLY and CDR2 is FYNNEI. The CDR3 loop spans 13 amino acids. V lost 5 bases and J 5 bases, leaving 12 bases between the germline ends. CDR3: CASSIAGWETQYF. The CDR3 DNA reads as TGTGCCAGCAGTATTGCAGGGTGGGAGACCCAGTACTTC.

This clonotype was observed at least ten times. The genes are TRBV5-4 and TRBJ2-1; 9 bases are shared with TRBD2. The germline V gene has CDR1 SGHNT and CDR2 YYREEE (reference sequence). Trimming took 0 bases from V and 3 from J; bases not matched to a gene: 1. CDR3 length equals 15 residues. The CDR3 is CASSLDSGGYNEQFF. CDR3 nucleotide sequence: TGTGCCAGCAGCTTGGATAGCGGGGGCTACAATGAGCAGTTCTTC. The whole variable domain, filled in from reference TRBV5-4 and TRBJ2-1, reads ETGVTQSPTHLIKTRGQQVTLRCSSQSGHNTVSWYQQALGQGPQFIFQYYREEENGRGNFPPRFSGLQFPNYSSELNVNALELDDSALYLCASSLDSGGYNEQFFGPGTRLTVL.

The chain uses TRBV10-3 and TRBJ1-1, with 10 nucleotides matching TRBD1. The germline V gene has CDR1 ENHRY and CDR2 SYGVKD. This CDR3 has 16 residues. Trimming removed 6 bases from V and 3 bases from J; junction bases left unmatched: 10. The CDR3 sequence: CAIRKTGGKGYTEAFF. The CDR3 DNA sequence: TGTGCCATCAGGAAGACAGGGGGCAAGGGTTACACTGAAGCTTTCTTT.

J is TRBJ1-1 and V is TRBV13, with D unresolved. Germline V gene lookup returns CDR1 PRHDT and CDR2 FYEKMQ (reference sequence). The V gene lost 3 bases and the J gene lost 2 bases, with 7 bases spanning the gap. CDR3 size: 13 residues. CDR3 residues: CASSFEDNTEAFF. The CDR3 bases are TGTGCCAGCAGCTTTGAGGATAACACTGAAGCTTTCTTT.

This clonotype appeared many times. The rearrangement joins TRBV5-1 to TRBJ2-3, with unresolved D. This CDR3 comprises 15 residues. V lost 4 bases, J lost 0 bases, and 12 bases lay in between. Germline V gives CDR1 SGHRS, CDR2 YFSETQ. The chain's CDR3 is CASSPPGSSTDTQYF. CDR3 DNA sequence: TGCGCCAGCAGCCCGCCTGGATCTAGCACAGATACGCAGTATTTT.